The next 30 T cell receptor beta chains were all read from a single sample in a study of beta chain features in type 1 diabetes. Study-level findings and limits: All four CD4+ subsets from Type 1 diabetes patients carried moderately but significantly shorter TCRB CDR3s.

Their antigens remain unidentified. The isolated RNA, all of it, was reverse transcribed, so expressed TCRB transcripts were what got sequenced. TCRdb keeps only in-frame clones here, not all; method: immunoSEQ multiplex PCR. The table records about 650,000 clones, 9.5% to 15% of them present only once. The sequenced sample consisted of naive CD4+ T cells from blood. Receptor source: a man aged 25-40 years with type 1 diabetes.

This clone is a singleton in its sample. The chain couples TRBV28 to TRBJ1-5; unclear D gene. Germline assignment: CDR1 MDHEN and CDR2 SYDVKM. V was trimmed by 7 bases and J by 9 bases, leaving 19 bases between them. The CDR3 covers 14 residues. As DNA, the CDR3 is TGTGCCAGCACCCAGGCGGTTATCACCTCGCCCCAGCATTTT. Its translation: CASTQAVITSPQHF.

This clone showed up just a few times. The chain carries TRBV19 and TRBJ2-3; 9 nucleotides agree with TRBD2. The CDR3 is 16 amino acids. CDR1 and CDR2 from the germline V gene are LNHDA and SQIVND (reference sequence). J was trimmed by 2 bases and V by 5 bases; bases with no gene match: 8. The DNA for the CDR3 is TGTGCCAGTAGTTTGCTAGCGGGGAGTTCCACAGATACGCAGTATTTT. Its protein is CASSLLAGSSTDTQYF. Looking up the rest from reference TRBV19 and TRBJ2-3 gives the full variable domain: DGGITQSPKYLFRKEGQNVTLSCEQNLNHDAMYWYRQDPGQGLRLIYYSQIVNDFQKGDIAEGYSVSREKKESFPLTVTSAQKNPTAFYLCASSLLAGSSTDTQYFGPGTRLTVL.

This clone was seen only a few times. This rearrangement joins TRBV4-1 to TRBJ1-5; possibly TRBD1 for D (5 bases). Between the trimmed V and J ends, which lost 0 bases and 6 bases, there was a span of 21 bases. Germline-derived CDR1 and CDR2 are MGHRA and YSYEKL. This CDR3 comprises 18 residues. The CDR3 loop reads CASSQDSGAGRRAQPQHF. For the CDR3, the DNA is TGCGCCAGCAGCCAAGATAGCGGGGCAGGCCGGAGGGCTCAGCCCCAGCATTTT.

The chain joins TRBV27 to TRBJ2-7, with TRBD1 matching 7 bases. V lost 4 bases, J lost 4 bases, and 10 bases stayed unmatched. CDR3 size: 15 residues. CDR1 MNHEY and CDR2 SMNVEV come from the germline V gene (reference sequence). The CDR3 region is CASSSLGTAQYEQYF. CDR3 sequence (DNA): TGTGCCAGCAGTTCCCTCGGGACAGCTCAATACGAGCAGTACTTC.

The chain employs TRBV7-3 and TRBJ2-3, with 12 nucleotides matching TRBD2. The trim removed 5 bases at V and 3 bases at J, leaving 3 bases unmatched. The CDR3 length is 15 residues. Germline CDR1 is SGHTA and CDR2 is FQGTGA. The CDR3 bases are TGTGCCAGCAGCCTACTAGCGGGGGGAACAGATACGCAGTATTTT. Amino acid sequence: CASSLLAGGTDTQYF.

The V call is TRBV14, the J call TRBJ1-1; no clear D gene. Trimming removed 4 bases at V and 4 bases at J, with 13 bases between. The CDR3 has 14 residues. Germline assignment: CDR1 SGHDN and CDR2 FVKESK. CDR3 DNA sequence: TGTGCCAGCAGCCTATATTCGGGGATCACTGAAGCTTTCTTT. Its translation: CASSLYSGITEAFF.

V gene TRBV18 combines with J gene TRBJ2-3; D gene ambiguous. Trimming left V 4 bases short and J 2 bases short, with 10 bases between. The CDR3 consists of 14 residues. Per germline, CDR1 KGHSH and CDR2 LQKENI. The CDR3 DNA follows: TGTGCCAGCTCACAGACAAGGTCCACAGATACGCAGTATTTT. This gives the protein CASSQTRSTDTQYF.

This clone was picked up a small number of times. The genes are TRBV6-1 and TRBJ2-7, with a tentative D call TRBD2 (5 bases). V lost 5 bases and J lost 5, with 13 bases in between. Germline assignment: CDR1 MNHNS and CDR2 SASEGT. The CDR3 totals 13 residues. This CDR3 is CASSSTIGDEQYF. Here the CDR3 DNA reads TGTGCCAGCAGTTCAACAATCGGGGACGAGCAGTACTTC.

The CDR3 DNA reads as TGTGCCAGCAGTTTAAAGGGGCACGAGCAGTACTTC. Translating it yields CASSLKGHEQYF. The chain uses TRBV28 and TRBJ2-7; D possibly corresponds to TRBD1 (5 bases). V dropped 2 bases and J dropped 5 bases, with 7 bases sitting between them. From germline, CDR1 is MDHEN and CDR2 SYDVKM. The CDR3 sequence is 12 residues long. The entire variable domain, with the rest obtained from reference TRBV28 and TRBJ2-7, is as follows: DVKVTQSSRYLVKRTGEKVFLECVQDMDHENMFWYRQDPGLGLRLIYFSYDVKMKEKGDIPEGYSVSREKKERFSLILESASTNQTSMYLCASSLKGHEQYFGPGTRLTVT.

This rearrangement joins TRBV7-2 to TRBJ2-7; tentative D call: TRBD2 (6 bases). The V gene's germline CDR1 is SGHTA and CDR2 FQGNSA. The CDR3 has 16 residues. Deletions cut 3 bases from V and 2 bases from J, with 17 bases between. CDR3 bases: TGTGCCAGCAGCTTGATCGGAGGCGGGGCTACCTACGAGCAGTACTTC. Translation gives CASSLIGGGATYEQYF.

This clone was counted between two and nine times. The genes are TRBV9 and TRBJ2-7; D is possibly TRBD1 (6 bases). V was cut by 3 bases and J by 2 bases, with 12 bases left in between. The CDR3 is made up of 14 amino acids. Germline V gene sequence: CDR1 SGDLS, CDR2 YYNGEE. The CDR3 protein is CASSGTAPPYEQYF. The CDR3 nucleotides read TGTGCCAGCAGCGGGACAGCTCCCCCCTACGAGCAGTACTTC.

This chain connects TRBV29-1 to TRBJ2-7; D is perhaps TRBD2 (6 bases). The CDR3 spans 13 residues. V was trimmed by 3 bases and J by 2 bases, leaving 11 bases between them. Per the germline V gene, CDR1 is SQVTM and CDR2 is ANQGSEA. The CDR3 loop is CSVEEGLAYEQYF. The DNA of the CDR3 is TGCAGCGTTGAGGAGGGTTTAGCCTACGAGCAGTACTTC.

To note about this clone: Other DNA sequences within the sample encode an identical CDR3. The chain has TRBV9 and TRBJ2-1; no definite D call. Trimming removed 0 bases from V and 5 bases from J, with 3 bases in between. Germline V gives CDR1 SGDLS, CDR2 YYNGEE. The CDR3 totals 12 residues. In DNA form, the CDR3 reads TGTGCCAGCAGCGTAGCACACAATGAGCAGTTCTTC. The encoded protein is CASSVAHNEQFF.

There are a few counts of this clone. This chain links TRBV2 with TRBJ2-5; TRBD1 matches at 9 bases. With 7 bases clipped from V and 5 bases from J, the junction kept 8 bases outside the gene matches. This CDR3 is 14 amino acids long. Germline V gene data show CDR1 as SNHLY and CDR2 as FYNNEI. The CDR3 sequence is CASKRQGVRETQYF. The CDR3 DNA follows: TGTGCCAGCAAGCGACAGGGGGTACGGGAGACCCAGTACTTC.

A few counts support this clone. The J gene is TRBJ2-1, the V gene TRBV6-5, with D possibly TRBD2 on 6 matching bases. Trimming pared 0 bases from V and 3 bases from J, leaving 9 bases between. There are 15 residues in the CDR3. Germline V lookup: CDR1 MNHEY, CDR2 SVGAGI. The DNA for the CDR3 is TGTGCCAGCAGTTACTCGGCGGGGAACTACAATGAGCAGTTCTTC. This translates into CASSYSAGNYNEQFF.

V gene TRBV30 combines with J gene TRBJ2-6, with D tentatively TRBD2 (5 bases). CDR1 is GTSNPN, CDR2 SVGIG, per germline (reference sequence). The CDR3 is 15 amino acids. V lost 3 bases and J lost 0, with 9 bases in between. In nucleotides, the CDR3 is TGTGCCTGGAGCGCCGGGGACTCTGGGGCCAACGTCCTGACTTTC. As protein: CAWSAGDSGANVLTF.

The CDR3 DNA is TGTGCCAGCAGCCCATCTGGACTCTACGAGCAGTACTTC. It codes for CASSPSGLYEQYF. The rearrangement joins TRBV28 to TRBJ2-7, with D maybe TRBD2 (5 bases). The CDR3 runs to 13 residues. The V end was cut by 6 bases, the J end by 3 bases, with 12 bases between. Germline-derived CDR1 and CDR2 are MDHEN and SYDVKM. The variable domain in full, completed from reference TRBV28 and TRBJ2-7, reads DVKVTQSSRYLVKRTGEKVFLECVQDMDHENMFWYRQDPGLGLRLIYFSYDVKMKEKGDIPEGYSVSREKKERFSLILESASTNQTSMYLCASSPSGLYEQYFGPGTRLTVT.

This chain uses TRBV19 with TRBJ2-3; TRBD1 might be the D (5 bases). Per the germline V gene, CDR1 is LNHDA and CDR2 is SQIVND (reference sequence). Trimming shortened V by 10 bases and J by 0 bases, and 14 bases separated the two germline ends. The CDR3 is 14 residues long. The CDR3 DNA reads as TGTGCCACCCGAGACAGTACTAGCACAGATACGCAGTATTTT. Protein product: CATRDSTSTDTQYF.

Concerning this clone itself: Other DNA sequences in this specimen translate into the identical CDR3. This chain connects TRBV5-4 to TRBJ2-5, with a tentative D call TRBD2 (6 bases). The CDR3 covers 13 residues. V was trimmed by 0 bases and J by 4 bases, leaving 7 bases between them. The germline V gene has CDR1 SGHNT and CDR2 YYREEE (reference sequence). For the CDR3, the DNA is TGTGCCAGCAGCTTGGTCGGGGGAGAGACCCAGTACTTC. Translating gives CASSLVGGETQYF. Drawing the rest from reference TRBV5-4 and TRBJ2-5, the complete variable domain is ETGVTQSPTHLIKTRGQQVTLRCSSQSGHNTVSWYQQALGQGPQFIFQYYREEENGRGNFPPRFSGLQFPNYSSELNVNALELDDSALYLCASSLVGGETQYFGPGTRLLVL.

The rearrangement links TRBV5-6 to TRBJ1-4; D is uncertain. Germline CDR1 is SGHDT and CDR2 is YYEEEE. The V and J ends lost 2 bases and 0 bases respectively, with 11 bases between them. The CDR3 runs to 16 residues. The CDR3 DNA reads TGTGCCAGCAGCTTTAGGATCTGGACAACTAATGAAAAACTGTTTTTT. It codes for CASSFRIWTTNEKLFF.

V and J are TRBV5-4 and TRBJ2-1; 12 nucleotides line up with TRBD2. Germline V CDR1 and CDR2: SGHNT, YYREEE (reference sequence). V was pared by 5 bases and J by 8 bases, with 8 bases of the junction left unmatched. The CDR3 has 15 amino acids. The DNA of the CDR3 is TGTGCCAGCAGTTCGACTAGCGGGGGACGGCATGAGCAGTTCTTC. This gives the protein CASSSTSGGRHEQFF.

CDR3 sequence (DNA): TGTGCCAGCAGCTCCCAGGGGGAGGGAAACACCATATATTTT. Translated, it gives CASSSQGEGNTIYF. The J gene is TRBJ1-3, the V gene TRBV7-8; 7 bases are a match to TRBD1. There are 14 residues in the CDR3. The V gene end was trimmed by 4 bases and the J gene end by 4 bases; junction bases not matched to a gene: 4. Germline V lookup: CDR1 SGHVS, CDR2 FQNEAQ.

This chain joins TRBV7-2 and TRBJ2-3; tentatively, D is TRBD1 or TRBD2 (6 bases each). CDR1 SGHTA and CDR2 FQGNSA come from the germline V gene. Deletions cut 0 bases from V and 3 bases from J, with 10 bases between. This CDR3 region has 15 residues. CDR3 bases: TGTGCCAGCAGCTTAGCTAGAGGGGGGACAGATACGCAGTATTTT. Its translation: CASSLARGGTDTQYF. Filled out from reference TRBV7-2 and TRBJ2-3, the complete variable domain reads GAGVSQSPSNKVTEKGKDVELRCDPISGHTALYWYRQSLGQGLEFLIYFQGNSAPDKSGLPSDRFSAERTGGSVSTLTIQRTQQEDSAVYLCASSLARGGTDTQYFGPGTRLTVL.

V gene TRBV29-1 combines with J gene TRBJ2-4, with 7 bases identical to TRBD1. V shed 5 bases and J 6 bases; nucleotides not matched to a gene: 10. Germline V gene data show CDR1 as SQVTM and CDR2 as ANQGSEA. CDR3 length: 14 amino acids. CDR3 DNA: TGCAGCGTTCATCCCGGACAGGACGTAAACATTCAGTACTTC. It yields the protein CSVHPGQDVNIQYF.

Only a few counts were recorded for this clone. V and J are TRBV13 and TRBJ2-3; 10 bases line up with TRBD1. The CDR3 has 16 amino acids. Germline-derived CDR1 and CDR2 are PRHDT and FYEKMQ (reference sequence). V lost 5 bases, J lost 2 bases, and 7 bases stayed unmatched. CDR3 protein: CASSQPGTGVTDTQYF. The CDR3 region has the DNA TGTGCCAGCAGCCAGCCCGGGACAGGGGTCACAGATACGCAGTATTTT.

This clone occurred a few times. The chain is built from TRBV7-2 and TRBJ2-1; D may be TRBD1 or TRBD2 (5 bases each). The CDR3 covers 13 residues. V lost 5 bases and J 8 bases, leaving 13 bases between the germline ends. Germline V gene sequence: CDR1 SGHTA, CDR2 FQGNSA. CDR3 amino acids: CASSLGTRDEQFF. The CDR3 nucleotides read TGTGCCAGCAGCCTCGGGACCAGGGATGAGCAGTTCTTC.

This clone turned up a few times. The chain carries TRBV19 and TRBJ2-2, with a possible D match to TRBD1 (5 bases). The CDR3 spans 17 residues. The germline CDR1 and CDR2 sequences are LNHDA and SQIVND (reference sequence). V was shortened by 1 base and J by 2 bases, with 14 bases between the two germline ends. The CDR3, as DNA: TGTGCCAGTAGTATAGGACCAACAGGAGCTAACACCGGGGAGCTGTTTTTT. Encoded protein: CASSIGPTGANTGELFF. The full variable domain, completed using reference TRBV19 and TRBJ2-2, is DGGITQSPKYLFRKEGQNVTLSCEQNLNHDAMYWYRQDPGQGLRLIYYSQIVNDFQKGDIAEGYSVSREKKESFPLTVTSAQKNPTAFYLCASSIGPTGANTGELFFGEGSRLTVL.

This rearrangement joins TRBV18 to TRBJ2-1, with TRBD2 as a possible D gene (6 bases). The CDR3 contains 19 residues. Deletions cut 2 bases from V and 6 bases from J, with 26 bases between. Germline V CDR1 and CDR2: KGHSH, LQKENI. In nucleotides, the CDR3 is TGTGCCAGCTCACCATTGGCCGCCGTGGGTAGCGGCACTTCCAATGAGCAGTTCTTC. It encodes CASSPLAAVGSGTSNEQFF.

V and J are TRBV30 and TRBJ2-7; D might be TRBD1 (7 bases). The CDR3 runs to 12 residues. The germline V gene has CDR1 GTSNPN and CDR2 SVGIG (reference sequence). The V end lost 4 bases, the J end lost 6 bases, and 13 bases lay between the germline ends. Written as DNA, the CDR3 is TGTGCCTGGATGGAGGGGGCGCGCGAGCAGTACTTC. Protein product: CAWMEGAREQYF.

This clone has only a few counts. The chain links TRBV4-2 to TRBJ1-1; 12 nucleotides line up with TRBD1. V lost 1 base to trimming and J lost 0 bases; unmatched junction nucleotides: 6. The CDR3 is made up of 18 amino acids. CDR1 is LGHNA and CDR2 is YNFKEQ in the germline V gene. The CDR3 nucleotides are TGTGCCAGCAGCCAAGCGGGACAGGGGGCGGGGGTGAACACTGAAGCTTTCTTT. It encodes CASSQAGQGAGVNTEAFF.